These 32 T cell receptor beta chains originate from one sample sequenced in a study of T-cell memory formation after mild COVID-19. MiXCR, run by TCRdb on the 5' RACE reads, gives a single entry per CDR3 protein. The sample holds about 160,000 distinct CDR3 sequences, 31% seen once. Input material: PBMCs or a T cell subset sorted from them (not recorded which). The receptors were sampled from an adult woman who had mild COVID-19 (a few samples of this study predate the infection). Cell type and time point are not known.

The table lists this clonotype with a few counts. V is TRBV20-1 and J is TRBJ2-3; 7 bases are shared with TRBD1. CDR3 size: 13 residues. V lost 2 bases, J lost 6 bases, and 5 bases stayed unmatched. The germline V gene has CDR1 DFQATT and CDR2 SNEGSKA (reference sequence). CDR3 in DNA: TGCAGTGCTAGACAGGGGGTGGGGGATACGCAGTATTTT. This gives the protein CSARQGVGDTQYF.

The chain has TRBV27 and TRBJ2-1; D is unresolved. V lost 8 bases, J lost 5 bases, and 10 bases lay in between. The germline V gene encodes CDR1 MNHEY and CDR2 SMNVEV (reference sequence). The CDR3 sequence is 12 residues long. CDR3 bases: TGTGCCAGCGAGGAGCTTAACAATGAGCAGTTCTTC. Residues: CASEELNNEQFF.

This clonotype was seen repeatedly, ten times or more. This chain uses TRBV7-9 with TRBJ2-5; unclear D gene. V lost 5 bases and J 4 bases, leaving 8 bases between the germline ends. The CDR3 length is 12 residues. Germline CDR1 reads SEHNR; CDR2 reads FQNEAQ (reference sequence). The DNA of the CDR3 is TGTGCCAGCAGCCCTCCCGGAGAGACCCAGTACTTC. Encoded protein: CASSPPGETQYF.

This rearrangement joins TRBV20-1 to TRBJ1-2; 8 bases are shared with TRBD1. Germline-derived CDR1 and CDR2 are DFQATT and SNEGSKA (reference sequence). J was trimmed by 2 bases and V by 4 bases; bases with no gene match: 3. This CDR3 region has 13 residues. CDR3 in DNA: TGCAGTGCTATCCGGACAGGGAACTATGGCTACACCTTC. Translation: CSAIRTGNYGYTF.

There are a few counts of this clonotype. The V call is TRBV7-9, the J call TRBJ2-3; no clear D gene. Germline CDR1 and CDR2: SEHNR and FQNEAQ (reference sequence). This CDR3 region has 14 residues. V lost 4 bases and J lost 3, with 11 bases in between. CDR3 DNA sequence: TGTGCCAGCAGCTCCTCGGGCGCGACAGATACGCAGTATTTT. Its protein is CASSSSGATDTQYF.

This chain links TRBV7-6 with TRBJ1-2; a weak D match, TRBD1 (5 bases). V was cut by 4 bases and J by 3 bases, with 9 bases left in between. This CDR3 region has 13 residues. The germline V gene has CDR1 SGHVS and CDR2 FNYEAQ. The CDR3 spells CASSSPGHYGYTF. The CDR3 DNA follows: TGTGCCAGCAGCTCACCGGGGCACTATGGCTACACCTTC.

V gene TRBV20-1 combines with J gene TRBJ2-2; D is perhaps TRBD1 or TRBD2 (5 bases each). V lost 3 bases and J 5 bases, leaving 28 bases between the germline ends. Germline lookup yields CDR1 DFQATT and CDR2 SNEGSKA (reference sequence). CDR3 length: 19 residues. The CDR3 coding sequence is TGCAGTGCTAGGGGCGGAATGGGGCCGGGACGGAAGGGAACCGGGGAGCTGTTTTTT. It codes for CSARGGMGPGRKGTGELFF.

This clonotype was seen a few times. The chain is built from TRBV11-2 and TRBJ2-1, with D uncertain. Germline V gives CDR1 SGHAT, CDR2 FQNNGV. The CDR3 runs to 14 residues. V shed 2 bases and J shed 0 bases, with 5 bases lying between them. CDR3 amino acids: CASSLKSSYNEQFF. For the CDR3, the DNA is TGTGCCAGCAGCTTAAAGAGCTCCTACAATGAGCAGTTCTTC.

This clonotype showed up just a few times. The V and J genes are TRBV29-1 and TRBJ2-1; weak D call: TRBD2 (6 bases). The CDR3 covers 15 residues. Germline V gene sequence: CDR1 SQVTM, CDR2 ANQGSEA. The V and J ends lost 2 bases and 8 bases respectively, with 19 bases between them. This chain's CDR3 is CSVELPGDQRYEQFF. The CDR3 DNA sequence: TGCAGCGTTGAACTCCCGGGAGACCAGAGGTATGAGCAGTTCTTC.

CDR3 amino acids: CATSRPRGGSYNEQFF. The CDR3 DNA sequence: TGTGCCACCAGCAGACCCAGGGGGGGATCCTACAATGAGCAGTTCTTC. The rearrangement links TRBV15 to TRBJ2-1; the D call may be TRBD1 or TRBD2 (7 bases each). Per the germline V gene, CDR1 is LNHNV and CDR2 is YYDKDF (reference sequence). Trimming took off 2 bases at V and 1 base at J, with 12 bases between the two ends. The CDR3 length is 16 residues.

In this sample, this clonotype turned up once. This chain connects TRBV30 to TRBJ2-4; D is uncertain. CDR3 size: 14 residues. The germline V gene has CDR1 GTSNPN and CDR2 SVGIG (reference sequence). Trimming removed 0 bases from V and 8 bases from J, with 14 bases in between. The DNA for the CDR3 is TGTGCCTGGAGTGTATCACCCATATTCCACATTCAGTACTTC. Amino acids: CAWSVSPIFHIQYF.

This chain joins TRBV9 and TRBJ2-3; TRBD2 might be the D (5 bases). CDR3 length equals 15 residues. Trimming left V 3 bases short and J 4 bases short, with 15 bases between. Germline lookup yields CDR1 SGDLS and CDR2 YYNGEE. CDR3 in amino acids: CASSADLARADTQYF. The CDR3 DNA reads TGTGCCAGCAGCGCCGACCTAGCCCGCGCAGATACGCAGTATTTT.

The chain has TRBV24-1 and TRBJ2-1; D is unresolved. The CDR3 has 12 amino acids. CDR1 is KGHDR, CDR2 SFDVKD, per germline. V lost 7 bases and J lost 10, with 13 bases in between. CDR3 loop: CATRDGSREQFF. The CDR3 DNA reads TGTGCCACCAGGGATGGCTCGAGAGAGCAGTTCTTC.

The gene calls are TRBV5-1 and TRBJ1-1; a weak D match, TRBD1 (5 bases). Trimming took 5 bases from V and 4 from J, leaving 12 bases between them. CDR3 size: 13 residues. The germline V gene encodes CDR1 SGHRS and CDR2 YFSETQ. DNA for the CDR3: TGCGCCAGCAGTAGAGAGGGGTTCACTGAAGCTTTCTTT. It is translated as CASSREGFTEAFF.

The V call is TRBV7-6, the J call TRBJ2-7; D is possibly TRBD1 (6 bases). Germline CDR1 is SGHVS and CDR2 is FNYEAQ. Trimming left V 1 base short and J 3 bases short, with 13 bases between. This CDR3 has 15 amino acids. The CDR3 spells CASSLGQGMIYEQYF. CDR3 coding DNA: TGTGCCAGCAGCTTAGGGCAGGGGATGATCTACGAGCAGTACTTC. Drawing the rest from reference TRBV7-6 and TRBJ2-7, the complete variable domain is GAGVSQSPRYKVTKRGQDVALRCDPISGHVSLYWYRQALGQGPEFLTYFNYEAQQDKSGLPNDRFSAERPEGSISTLTIQRTEQRDSAMYRCASSLGQGMIYEQYFGPGTRLTVT.

This clonotype was found a few times. V is TRBV5-1 and J is TRBJ2-7; D unclear. With 4 bases removed from V and 2 bases from J, the gap between germline ends came to 13 bases. The CDR3 runs to 14 residues. CDR1 SGHRS and CDR2 YFSETQ come from the germline V gene. The CDR3 DNA follows: TGCGCCAGCAGCGAACAACAGATTACCTACGAGCAGTACTTC. It codes for CASSEQQITYEQYF.

This clonotype was seen a single time. The V call is TRBV5-6, the J call TRBJ2-3, with D perhaps matching TRBD1 (5 bases). This CDR3 comprises 14 residues. The V and J ends lost 4 bases and 3 bases respectively, with 12 bases between them. Germline V gives CDR1 SGHDT, CDR2 YYEEEE. The CDR3 DNA follows: TGTGCCAGCAGCCAGACAGTACGGACAGATACGCAGTATTTT. Protein product: CASSQTVRTDTQYF.

The CDR3 spells CASSFRETADTQYF. CDR3 in DNA: TGTGCCAGCAGCTTTCGGGAGACGGCAGATACGCAGTATTTT. The chain uses TRBV7-2 and TRBJ2-3; a possible D gene is TRBD2 (6 bases). Trimming took off 3 bases at V and 4 bases at J, with 11 bases between the two ends. Germline V gene sequence: CDR1 SGHTA, CDR2 FQGNSA. The CDR3 runs 14 residues.

This clonotype was counted ten times or more. The V gene is TRBV7-9, the J gene TRBJ2-3, with D possibly being TRBD2 (5 bases). The CDR3 has 14 amino acids. With 4 bases removed from V and 5 bases from J, the gap between germline ends came to 13 bases. The germline gives CDR1 SEHNR, CDR2 FQNEAQ (reference sequence). This CDR3 reads CASSSLGDGDTQYF. The CDR3 bases are TGTGCCAGCAGCTCCCTGGGAGACGGAGATACGCAGTATTTT.

This rearrangement joins TRBV29-1 to TRBJ2-7; D is ambiguous. Per germline, CDR1 SQVTM and CDR2 ANQGSEA. This CDR3 spans 13 amino acids. V was clipped by 1 base and J by 7 bases, with 14 bases between them. This CDR3 is CSVEGYNNREQYF. CDR3 nucleotide sequence: TGCAGCGTTGAAGGCTACAACAACCGTGAGCAGTACTTC.

This clonotype was recorded a few times. The chain links TRBV3-1 to TRBJ2-5; TRBD2 agrees at 8 bases. J gave up 4 bases and V 3 bases, and 10 bases lay outside the gene matches. The CDR3 loop spans 16 amino acids. Germline CDR1 and CDR2: LGHDT and YNNKEL (reference sequence). The CDR3 reads CASSHVRREARETQYF. The CDR3 nucleotides read TGTGCCAGCAGCCACGTACGGCGGGAGGCCCGAGAGACCCAGTACTTC.

This clonotype has only a few counts. This chain connects TRBV20-1 to TRBJ1-3, with D unclear. The V end was cut by 0 bases, the J end by 4 bases, with 4 bases between. Germline V gives CDR1 DFQATT, CDR2 SNEGSKA (reference sequence). This CDR3 is 12 amino acids long. CDR3 DNA: TGCAGTGCTAGAGATAACGGAAACACCATATATTTT. This encodes CSARDNGNTIYF.

The J gene is TRBJ1-2, the V gene TRBV20-1; D perhaps matches TRBD1 (6 bases). The CDR3 loop spans 11 amino acids. CDR1 is DFQATT and CDR2 is SNEGSKA in the germline V gene (reference sequence). The V and J ends lost 6 bases and 7 bases respectively, with 12 bases between them. The CDR3 DNA reads as TGCAGTGCGCGGGACATCGGTGGCTACACCTTC. Amino acids: CSARDIGGYTF.

This clonotype has a handful of counts. The V and J genes are TRBV6-1 and TRBJ2-2, with a weak D call TRBD2 (6 bases). The V gene lost 6 bases and the J gene lost 7 bases, with 21 bases spanning the gap. Germline CDR1 reads MNHNS; CDR2 reads SASEGT. The CDR3 length is 16 residues. The CDR3 region has the DNA TGTGCCAGCAGATACTTACGGGACTCCTGGAGCGGGGAGCTGTTTTTT. Amino acid sequence: CASRYLRDSWSGELFF.

The rearrangement links TRBV18 to TRBJ1-5; 8 bases are a match to TRBD1. The ends lost 0 bases at V and 6 bases at J; junction bases unmatched: 4. This CDR3 has 15 amino acids. Germline CDR1 reads KGHSH; CDR2 reads LQKENI. The CDR3 loop is CASSPPGQGSQPQHF. In DNA, the CDR3 is TGTGCCAGCTCACCACCAGGACAGGGAAGTCAGCCCCAGCATTTT.

This rearrangement joins TRBV7-2 to TRBJ2-7, with 10 bases lining up with TRBD1. Germline loops: CDR1 SGHTA, CDR2 FQGNSA. The CDR3 sequence is 14 residues long. Germline trimming cut 5 bases from V and 10 bases from J; bases unmatched to any gene: 11. CDR3 protein: CASSVDRGHSEQYF. CDR3 nucleotides: TGTGCCAGCAGCGTTGACAGGGGGCATAGCGAACAGTACTTC.

The chain uses TRBV7-9 and TRBJ2-1; 7 bases align to TRBD2. Germline trimming cut 5 bases from V and 7 bases from J; bases unmatched to any gene: 8. This CDR3 comprises 14 residues. Per the germline V gene, CDR1 is SEHNR and CDR2 is FQNEAQ (reference sequence). The CDR3 loop is CASSVPLAANEQFF. DNA for the CDR3: TGTGCCAGCAGCGTCCCCCTAGCGGCGAATGAGCAGTTCTTC. Variable domain in full (rest from reference TRBV7-9 and TRBJ2-1): DTGVSQNPRHKITKRGQNVTFRCDPISEHNRLYWYRQTLGQGPEFLTYFQNEAQLEKSRLLSDRFSAERPKGSFSTLEIQRTEQGDSAMYLCASSVPLAANEQFFGPGTRLTVL.

This clonotype was seen a handful of times. The chain carries TRBV2 and TRBJ1-1; the match to TRBD1 covers 10 bases. V lost 3 bases and J lost 5; bases outside the gene matches: 12. Per the germline V gene, CDR1 is SNHLY and CDR2 is FYNNEI. The CDR3 length is 17 residues. In DNA, the CDR3 is TGTGCCAGCAGTGACGGGACAGGGGCTCCCAAATGGACTGAAGCTTTCTTT. Protein sequence: CASSDGTGAPKWTEAFF.

This clonotype showed up just a few times. The chain joins TRBV19 to TRBJ2-7, with TRBD1 matching 10 bases. Trimming at V came to 2 bases and at J to 6 bases, leaving 4 bases not matched to a gene. The CDR3 sequence is 14 residues long. The V gene's germline CDR1 is LNHDA and CDR2 SQIVND (reference sequence). In DNA form, the CDR3 reads TGTGCCAGTAGTATAAGAGACAGGGGGCTCGAGCAGTACTTC. The encoded protein is CASSIRDRGLEQYF.

This chain links TRBV18 with TRBJ1-5, with 8 bases aligning to TRBD1. V shed 6 bases, J shed 1 base, and the junction held 2 bases outside the gene matches. This CDR3 spans 14 amino acids. Germline CDR1 reads KGHSH; CDR2 reads LQKENI. This chain's CDR3 is CASSDRGSNQPQHF. The CDR3 DNA follows: TGTGCCAGCTCCGACAGGGGCAGCAATCAGCCCCAGCATTTT.

The V call is TRBV7-9, the J call TRBJ2-5, with D possibly called TRBD1 or TRBD2 (6 bases each). CDR1 SEHNR and CDR2 FQNEAQ come from the germline V gene (reference sequence). There are 15 residues in the CDR3. Trimming pared 5 bases from V and 4 bases from J, leaving 17 bases between. The CDR3 sequence: CASSPRGVLGETQYF. The CDR3 DNA is TGTGCCAGCAGCCCTAGGGGGGTGTTGGGAGAGACCCAGTACTTC.

The chain uses TRBV6-1 and TRBJ2-1; D is unclear. Looked up from germline, CDR1 is MNHNS and CDR2 is SASEGT. The CDR3 extends over 12 amino acids. V lost 4 bases and J lost 5, with 6 bases in between. CDR3 sequence reads: CASSAWDNEQFF. The DNA of the CDR3 is TGTGCCAGCAGTGCCTGGGACAATGAGCAGTTCTTC.